This is a list of T cell receptor beta chains from one sample in a study of spatial heterogeneity in lung cancer. TCRdb analysed the 5' RACE reads with MiXCR anew, one entry per CDR3 protein. Of approximately 20,000 distinct CDR3 sequences in the sample, 4.6% are singletons; the top ten hold about 7.2%. Sequenced material: PBMCs, taken at surgery. The receptors originated from a male donor with early-stage non-small cell lung cancer. CDR3s include the opening cysteine and the closing phenylalanine or tryptophan. A D gene is named only where the DNA matches it firmly. Size tells how often a clone was seen (once, few, many) or the class of an expanded clone, and some rows leave it out.

V gene	J gene	clone size	D gene	CDR3 DNA	CDR3 protein
TRBV7-2	TRBJ2-7	few	TRBD1	TGTGCCAGCAGCCCCACAGGGGTCCACGAGCAGTACTTC	CASSPTGVHEQYF
TRBV3-1	TRBJ1-1	few	.	TGTGCCAGCAGCCAGCTCTCAGGGAGCACTGAAGCTTTCTTT	CASSQLSGSTEAFF
TRBV29-1	TRBJ1-1	medium-sized	.	TGCAGCGTCGCGGGGGGCCTCAACACTGAAGCTTTCTTT	CSVAGGLNTEAFF
TRBV28	TRBJ2-2	many	.	TGTGCCAGCAGTCCCCACCTTGCCACCGGGGAGCTGTTTTTT	CASSPHLATGELFF
TRBV6-5	TRBJ1-4	many	TRBD1	TGTGCCAGCAGGGGGACAGTAGTTAATGAAAAACTGTTTTTT	CASRGTVVNEKLFF
TRBV7-9	TRBJ2-1	medium-sized	.	TGTGCCAGCCCGACTCCCAGCTCCTACAATGAGCAGTTCTTC	CASPTPSSYNEQFF
TRBV2	TRBJ2-1	many	TRBD1	TGTGCCAGCAGTGTAGAAATAGGACAGGTTTCCGATGAGCAGTTCTTC	CASSVEIGQVSDEQFF
TRBV15	TRBJ2-7	many	.	TGTGCCACCAGCAGAGATAATAACTACGAGCAGTACTTC	CATSRDNNYEQYF
TRBV2	TRBJ1-6	few	.	TGTGCCAGCAGTGTAGAGGCAGCCAATTCACCCCTCCACTTT	CASSVEAANSPLHF
TRBV5-1	TRBJ2-3	many	TRBD2	TGCGCCAGCAGCCCTTCGATGACGGGAGGGTTCGGAGATACGCAGTATTTT	CASSPSMTGGFGDTQYF
TRBV12-3/TRBV12-4	TRBJ2-5	medium-sized	.	TGTGCCAGCAGTTCCACCGGGAAAGCTGGGTGGCAAGAGACCCAGTACTTC	CASSSTGKAGWQETQYF
TRBV20-1	TRBJ2-7	many	TRBD1	TGCAGTGCCTCCGGGACAGACCCCTACGAGCAGTACTTC	CSASGTDPYEQYF
TRBV6-2/TRBV6-3	TRBJ2-3	many	TRBD1	TGTGCCAGCAGTTACTCGACAGGGATGGCAGATACGCAGTATTTT	CASSYSTGMADTQYF
TRBV14	TRBJ2-5	.	.	TGTGCCAGCAGCCAGCCCAGAGCGGCAGGGGTAGAGACCCAGTACTTC	CASSQPRAAGVETQYF
TRBV5-1	TRBJ2-4	many	.	TGCGCCAGCAGCTCGACAGTCCGAGACATTCAGTACTTC	CASSSTVRDIQYF
TRBV7-9	TRBJ2-1	many	.	TGTGCCAGCAGCTTAGTAATATATAGGGGCGGCGAGCAGTTCTTC	CASSLVIYRGGEQFF
TRBV11-3	TRBJ2-2	many	.	TGTGCCAGCAGCCCGAGGTCCGGGGAGCTGTTTTTT	CASSPRSGELFF
TRBV11-3	TRBJ2-1	many	.	TGTGCCAGCAGCTTAAACCAGATAAATGAGCAGTTCTTC	CASSLNQINEQFF
TRBV7-2	TRBJ2-5	many	.	TGTGCCACCCAGCTTTCAGTTTTTAGCGGGACCCAGTACTTC	CATQLSVFSGTQYF
TRBV20-1	TRBJ1-1	many	.	TGCAGTGCTAGCCCGCCAGAGGACACTGAAGCTTTCTTT	CSASPPEDTEAFF
TRBV30	TRBJ2-7	many	.	TGTGCCTGGAGTAAAGACCACGAGCAGTACTTC	CAWSKDHEQYF
TRBV6-1	TRBJ2-1	many	TRBD1	TGTGCCAGCAGTGGTGGGGACAGGCCTCAGTTCTTC	CASSGGDRPQFF
TRBV5-1	TRBJ2-1	medium-sized	.	TGCGCCAGCAGCGGTCAAAGCTCCTACAATGAGCAGTTCTTC	CASSGQSSYNEQFF
TRBV2	TRBJ2-7	many	TRBD1	TGTGCCAGCAGTGAAGAGACAGGGGCCCTCGAGCAGTACTTC	CASSEETGALEQYF
TRBV9	TRBJ1-5	many	.	TGTGCCAGCAGCGTATCAGGGAGTAGCAATCAGCCCCAGCATTTT	CASSVSGSSNQPQHF
TRBV5-6	TRBJ2-7	few	TRBD2	TGTGCCAGCAACCGCCCGGGACTAGCGGGATACGAGCAGTACTTC	CASNRPGLAGYEQYF
TRBV10-2	TRBJ1-1	many	TRBD1	TGCGCCAGCAGCGTGACAGGGGGAACTGAAGCTTTCTTT	CASSVTGGTEAFF
TRBV6-4	TRBJ2-1	many	TRBD1	TGTGCCAGCAGTAGGGACAGGGACAATGAGCAGTTCTTC	CASSRDRDNEQFF
TRBV2	TRBJ2-3	many	TRBD1	TGTGCCAGCAACGGACAGGGTATTGATACAGATACGCAGTATTTT	CASNGQGIDTDTQYF
TRBV6-7	TRBJ1-1	many	TRBD1	TGTGCCAGCAGCTCCGGGACAGGTCTCATGAACACTGAAGCTTTCTTT	CASSSGTGLMNTEAFF
TRBV19	TRBJ1-1	few	.	TGTGCCAGTAGTTCTCTCCGGGAAATTAACACTGAAGCTTTCTTT	CASSSLREINTEAFF
TRBV12-3/TRBV12-4	TRBJ1-5	many	.	TGTGCCAGCAGTTTATTGACCAATCAGCCCCAGCATTTT	CASSLLTNQPQHF
TRBV7-8	TRBJ2-3	medium-sized	TRBD2	TGTGCCAGCAGCCCGGGCCGGGCTAGCGGGAGGGCCATGGCAGATACGCAGTATTTT	CASSPGRASGRAMADTQYF
TRBV28	TRBJ2-7	medium-sized	.	TGTGCCAGCGGCAGGGTCAACCCCGTTAACTACGAGCAGTACTTC	CASGRVNPVNYEQYF
TRBV28	TRBJ2-7	many	.	TGTGCCAGCAGTTTTGGGGCGCGTCTCGAGCAGTACTTC	CASSFGARLEQYF
TRBV6-5	TRBJ2-1	many	TRBD2	TGTGCCAGCACCCCATCGCGGGGGAACGGCAATGAGCAGTTCTTC	CASTPSRGNGNEQFF
TRBV5-1	TRBJ2-1	many	.	TGCGCCAGCAGAAGGGCTAGCGCAAATGAGCAGTTCTTC	CASRRASANEQFF
TRBV4-2	TRBJ1-2	many	.	TGTGCCAGCAGCCAGGAGCGACAAGGGCATGGCTACACCTTC	CASSQERQGHGYTF
TRBV7-9	TRBJ2-2	many	TRBD1	TGTGCCAGCAGCTCAAGGACAGGGAACACCGGGGAGCTGTTTTTT	CASSSRTGNTGELFF
TRBV19	TRBJ2-1	.	TRBD1	TGTGCCAGTAGTACGAGACAGGGACACAATGAGCAGTTCTTC	CASSTRQGHNEQFF
TRBV6-1	TRBJ1-4	.	.	TGTGCCAGCAGTGAAGGACGTATTGAGAGAAAACTGTTTTTT	CASSEGRIERKLFF
TRBV7-3	TRBJ2-5	.	.	TGTGCCAGCAGTCAGATGAGGGGGGAGACCCAGTACTTC	CASSQMRGETQYF
TRBV7-2	TRBJ2-5	many	.	TGTGCCAGCAGGTTTTCGGAGACCCAGTACTTC	CASRFSETQYF
TRBV12-3/TRBV12-4	TRBJ2-5	many	.	TGTGCCAGCAGTCCCGGAGAAGAGACCCAGTACTTC	CASSPGEETQYF
TRBV18	TRBJ2-2	.	TRBD1	TGTGCCAGCTCACGCCGACAGGGGGCGAACACCGGGGAGCTGTTTTTT	CASSRRQGANTGELFF